A selection of T cell receptor beta chains follows, all from one sample in a study of shared clonotypes between healthy human individuals. Using immunoSEQ multiplex PCR, the repertoire was profiled, and TCRdb retains in-frame clones only, with some absent. The sample holds some 1.4 million clones, roughly 96% seen once. The specimen was naive CD4+ T cells sorted from blood. The source of these receptors is a man in his thirties or forties in good health. Each CDR3 is given with its conserved first and last residue. D genes are given only for firm matches. The listing skips clone size in some rows; elsewhere it reads once, few, many or a size class.

v_call	clone_size	j_call	d_call	cdr3_aa	cdr3_nt
TRBV6-6	.	TRBJ1-1	TRBD1	CASKGTGGYNTEAFF	TGTGCCAGCAAGGGGACAGGGGGTTATAACACTGAAGCTTTCTTT
TRBV10-1	.	TRBJ2-1	TRBD2	CASSEDGLAGGSEQFF	TGCGCCAGCAGTGAAGATGGACTAGCGGGAGGGAGTGAGCAGTTCTTC
TRBV28	.	TRBJ1-5	.	CASSPLPFGTRRNQPQHF	TGTGCCAGCAGTCCTTTACCGTTCGGGACAAGGAGAAATCAGCCCCAGCATTTT
TRBV5-1	.	TRBJ2-1	TRBD2	CASSLDGGGDYNEQFF	TGCGCCAGCAGCCTGGATGGCGGGGGGGACTACAATGAGCAGTTCTTC
TRBV20-1	once	TRBJ1-6	.	CSARRQSPLHF	TGCAGTGCTAGAAGGCAATCACCCCTCCACTTT
TRBV7-9	.	TRBJ2-7	.	CASSQRTSYEQYF	TGTGCCAGCAGCCAACGGACAAGCTACGAGCAGTACTTC
TRBV7-6	.	TRBJ2-2	.	CASSLEPAGELFF	TGTGCCAGCAGCTTAGAACCAGCCGGGGAGCTGTTTTTT
TRBV10-3	.	TRBJ2-5	.	CAISESEGETQYF	TGTGCCATCAGTGAGTCCGAAGGGGAGACCCAGTACTTC
TRBV2	.	TRBJ1-3	.	CASSVDNTIYF	TGTGCCAGCAGTGTTGACAACACCATATATTTT
TRBV5-1	few	TRBJ1-2	.	CASSLIQNYGYTF	TGCGCCAGCAGCTTGATTCAGAACTATGGCTACACCTTC
TRBV9	.	TRBJ1-2	.	CASSVGGLHYGYTF	TGTGCCAGCAGCGTAGGAGGCCTTCACTATGGCTACACCTTC
TRBV9	.	TRBJ2-1	.	CASSVARGSYNEQFF	TGTGCCAGCAGCGTAGCTCGGGGCTCCTACAATGAGCAGTTCTTC
TRBV7-2	once	TRBJ2-1	.	CASIPDKSSYNEQFF	TGTGCCAGCATCCCAGACAAGAGCTCCTACAATGAGCAGTTCTTC
TRBV7-7	.	TRBJ2-2	.	CASSSLALKGTGELFF	TGTGCTAGCAGCTCCCTAGCTCTCAAGGGCACCGGGGAGCTGTTTTTT
TRBV5-1	once	TRBJ1-2	.	CASSPLTTEKRSNYGYTF	TGCGCCAGCAGCCCCTTAACAACAGAGAAAAGGTCTAACTATGGCTACACCTTC
TRBV4-2	once	TRBJ2-3	TRBD2	CASRGLAGGADTQYF	TGTGCCAGCAGAGGGCTAGCGGGAGGAGCGGATACGCAGTATTTT
TRBV18	once	TRBJ1-3	TRBD1	CASSPPGRGHGNTIYF	TGTGCCAGCTCACCACCGGGCAGGGGGCATGGAAACACCATATATTTT
TRBV27	.	TRBJ2-7	.	CASSLGGEAGEQYF	TGTGCCAGCAGTTTGGGTGGCGAGGCGGGAGAGCAGTACTTC
TRBV9	.	TRBJ2-1	TRBD2	CASSLSLAGEYNEQFF	TGTGCCAGCAGCCTCTCACTAGCGGGAGAGTACAATGAGCAGTTCTTC
TRBV11-2	.	TRBJ2-1	TRBD2	CASSLLPGAGANEQFF	TGTGCCAGCAGCTTACTACCTGGGGCGGGAGCAAATGAGCAGTTCTTC
TRBV5-5	.	TRBJ2-3	TRBD2	CASTLAGSTQYF	TGTGCCAGCACCTTAGCGGGGAGCACGCAGTATTTT
TRBV7-9	.	TRBJ1-1	TRBD1	CASNERTGLTEAFF	TGTGCCAGCAACGAAAGGACAGGGCTCACTGAAGCTTTCTTT
TRBV19	.	TRBJ2-1	TRBD2	CASSSWTSGSFDEQFF	TGTGCCAGTAGTTCCTGGACTAGCGGGAGTTTCGATGAGCAGTTCTTC
TRBV6-5	.	TRBJ2-1	.	CASSYSEVYNEQFF	TGTGCCAGCAGTTACTCGGAAGTTTACAATGAGCAGTTCTTC
TRBV15	once	TRBJ2-7	TRBD1	CATSRPSGTGDEQYF	TGTGCCACCAGCAGACCCTCGGGGACAGGGGACGAGCAGTACTTC
TRBV29-1	.	TRBJ2-1	.	CSVAPLNLASSYNEQFF	TGCAGCGTTGCTCCACTAAACCTAGCGAGCTCCTACAATGAGCAGTTCTTC
TRBV30	once	TRBJ1-2	.	CAWSVEPGDPYGYTF	TGTGCCTGGAGTGTAGAGCCCGGAGACCCCTATGGCTACACCTTC
TRBV2	.	TRBJ1-5	.	CASSDSGWGNQPQHF	TGTGCCAGCAGTGACAGCGGGTGGGGCAATCAGCCCCAGCATTTT
TRBV11-3	.	TRBJ2-7	.	CASSSGWLGGAEQYF	TGTGCCAGCAGCTCCGGGTGGCTAGGAGGCGCCGAGCAGTACTTC
TRBV5-1	.	TRBJ2-1	TRBD2	CASSLSIASGHLGLTYNEQFF	TGCGCCAGCAGCTTGAGTATAGCTAGCGGGCACCTCGGACTAACCTACAATGAGCAGTTCTTC
TRBV28	.	TRBJ2-5	TRBD1	CASSPRQGRSNQETQYF	TGTGCCAGCAGTCCCCGACAGGGTCGGTCAAACCAAGAGACCCAGTACTTC
TRBV19	once	TRBJ2-7	.	CASSITWDESLYEQYF	TGTGCCAGTAGTATAACATGGGACGAGTCCCTATACGAGCAGTACTTC
TRBV5-1	.	TRBJ2-1	TRBD2	CASSVRLAGDLYYNEQFF	TGCGCCAGCAGCGTACGACTAGCGGGAGACCTCTATTACAATGAGCAGTTCTTC
TRBV28	.	TRBJ1-2	.	CASTPPRGNYGYTF	TGTGCCAGCACTCCACCCAGGGGCAACTATGGCTACACCTTC
TRBV28	.	TRBJ1-1	.	CASSLGGHTEAFF	TGTGCCAGCAGTTTAGGGGGGCACACTGAAGCTTTCTTT
TRBV7-8	.	TRBJ2-6	.	CASSLVGRSGANVLTF	TGTGCCAGCAGCTTAGTTGGGAGGTCCGGGGCCAACGTCCTGACTTTC
TRBV7-2	.	TRBJ1-1	.	CASNYRRGTEAFF	TGTGCCAGCAACTACCGTAGGGGCACTGAAGCTTTCTTT
TRBV28	.	TRBJ1-5	.	CASSFYTVRGAQHF	TGTGCCAGCAGTTTCTACACCGTCCGGGGGGCCCAGCATTTT
TRBV5-6	.	TRBJ2-1	TRBD1	CASSPLLGQGAGEQFF	TGTGCCAGCAGCCCCCTGCTCGGACAGGGGGCCGGTGAGCAGTTCTTC
TRBV6-1	.	TRBJ2-2	.	CASSALPRSTGELFF	TGTGCCAGCAGCGCCCTACCACGGAGCACCGGGGAGCTGTTTTTT
TRBV6-5	.	TRBJ2-1	TRBD1	CASSSDRRLYNEQFF	TGTGCCAGCAGTTCGGACAGGCGCCTCTACAATGAGCAGTTCTTC
TRBV2	.	TRBJ2-1	TRBD1	CASGAGTGRLNEQFF	TGTGCCAGCGGAGCCGGGACAGGGAGACTCAATGAGCAGTTCTTC
TRBV15	.	TRBJ1-2	.	CATSRERGTDGYTF	TGTGCCACCAGCAGAGAGAGAGGGACTGATGGCTACACCTTC
TRBV6-5	.	TRBJ2-1	TRBD2	CASSYYGREGLDEQFF	TGTGCCAGCAGTTACTATGGGCGGGAGGGCCTCGATGAGCAGTTCTTC
TRBV5-1	.	TRBJ1-1	.	CASSLGHVMNTEAFF	TGCGCCAGCAGCTTGGGACACGTCATGAACACTGAAGCTTTCTTT
TRBV10-1	.	TRBJ2-1	.	CASSASLGNEQFF	TGCGCCAGCAGTGCCTCTCTGGGGAATGAGCAGTTCTTC
TRBV15	.	TRBJ1-5	TRBD1	CATSRDDRGGSVAQHF	TGTGCCACCAGCAGAGATGACAGGGGGGGATCAGTGGCCCAGCATTTT